This T cell receptor (beta chain) was sequenced during a study of blood T cell repertoires in COVID-19. Study in general: Nucleic acid was either cDNA or gDNA, and it came from T cells, B-cell-depleted T cells, or PBMCs.

The table came from immunoSEQ multiplex PCR; TCRdb's copy has only in-frame clones and leaves some out. The sample lists 360,000 or so clones; less than 90% were seen once. All enrollees were about 18 to 100 years old and from 25 or so US areas. The recovered donors of Cohort 3 showed two negative PCRs, clearance, or symptom resolution. Germline-derived CDR1 and CDR2 are LGHDT and YNNKEL (reference sequence). The CDR3 is 13 residues long. Trimming stripped 2 bases from V and 4 bases from J, with 8 bases between. This clone was picked up one time. This chain links TRBV3-1 (or the pseudogene TRBV3-2) with TRBJ1-2, with TRBD1 as a possible D gene (5 bases). This TCR came from a woman aged 45-60 years who had recovered from COVID-19. Specimen: PBMCs or T cells enriched from blood (not recorded which). CDR3 in amino acids: CASSQLDSYGYTF. CDR3 nucleotides: TGTGCCAGCAGCCAATTAGACAGCTATGGCTACACCTTC.